This T cell receptor beta chain was observed in a study of human T cells and chemical hapten exposure. On the study more broadly: Patch tests put 0.01% DPC on the upper back, read at 6 days.

Time point noted: patch test 3, about 24 weeks after DPC sensitization. The sample's treatment: therapeutic diphenylcyclopropenone sensitization with weekly scalp DPC. Blood, whole and unfractionated, served as the source for total RNA extraction. This clonotype was seen ten or more times. CDR3 length: 17 amino acids. J gave up 4 bases and V 2 bases, and 5 bases lay outside the gene matches. Germline CDR1 SGHRS, CDR2 YFSETQ. Per the authors' pipeline: A per-sample median of around 91,000 TCRs was observed, with counts ranging from about 20,000 to 690,600. TCRdb reprocessed the RACE reads via MiXCR and lists one record per CDR3 protein. It is TCRdb's table, rather than the study itself, that gives the V and J calls and clone size. The sample carries 82,000 or so distinct CDR3 sequences, 10% to 15% recorded once.

This sequence joins TRBV5-1 and TRBJ2-3, with 15 positions matching TRBD2. This TCR was recovered from a woman aged 50 to 65 with alopecia areata. Some clones in this sample may be carry-over from other donors' samples. The sequenced sample was whole blood, obtained in connection with sensitization to the hapten diphenylcyclopropenone (DPC). CDR3 coding DNA: TGCGCCAGCAGCTTTTCTGGACTAGCGGGAGGGCCAGATACGCAGTATTTT. Residues: CASSFSGLAGGPDTQYF.